The clone carrying this T cell receptor beta chain was observed at least ten times. These data belong to a study of T cells in Graves' hyperthyroidism and ophthalmopathy. The investigators amplified TCR beta CDR3 regions from RNA transcripts. The HTBI set primed first-round TCR CDR3 RT-PCR. TCRdb called the multiplex PCR reads again in MiXCR, with one record for every CDR3 protein. Of around 250,000 distinct CDR3 sequences in the sample, about a sixth were seen once. Germline CDR1 and CDR2: ENHRY and SYGVKD. V lost 8 bases, J lost 0 bases, and 16 bases stayed unmatched. CDR3 length: 17 amino acids. This TCR derives from a woman under 30 with Graves' ophthalmopathy. This chain connects TRBV10-3 to TRBJ2-7, with TRBD1 matching 7 bases. The sample taken for sequencing was blood. CDR3 sequence: CAIRRQGIKASSYEQYF. CDR3 bases: TGTGCCATCCGTCGACAGGGAATCAAAGCGAGCTCCTACGAGCAGTACTTC.